This T cell receptor (beta chain) comes out of a study of CD8+ T cells in alopecia areata. Study at large: Treated patients took oral tofacitinib at 5 to 10 mg twice daily.

The CDR3 extends over 13 amino acids. Trimming pared 4 bases from V and 5 bases from J, leaving 12 bases between. In germline, CDR1 is SGHRS, CDR2 YFSETQ. Treatment specified: oral pan-JAK inhibitor, 5-10 mg twice daily. General study points: Against the mouse data, patients shared TCRs less clearly, possibly for HLA reasons.

The authors extracted RNA and reverse transcribed it into cDNA as the sequencing template. Generated by immunoSEQ multiplex PCR, the TCRdb table keeps only in-frame clones and is missing some. The sample carries about 74,000 clones, around 29% recorded once. This clone was recorded only once. Antigen: not known. This receptor was identified in a human donor with alopecia areata. Sequencing was performed on CD8+ T cells sorted from blood, taken at week 4, from a patient treated with tofacitinib. The chain combines TRBV5-1 with TRBJ2-5; TRBD2 might be the D (6 bases). CDR3: CASSPTGVETQYF. The CDR3 region has the DNA TGCGCCAGCAGCCCGACGGGGGTCGAGACCCAGTACTTC.